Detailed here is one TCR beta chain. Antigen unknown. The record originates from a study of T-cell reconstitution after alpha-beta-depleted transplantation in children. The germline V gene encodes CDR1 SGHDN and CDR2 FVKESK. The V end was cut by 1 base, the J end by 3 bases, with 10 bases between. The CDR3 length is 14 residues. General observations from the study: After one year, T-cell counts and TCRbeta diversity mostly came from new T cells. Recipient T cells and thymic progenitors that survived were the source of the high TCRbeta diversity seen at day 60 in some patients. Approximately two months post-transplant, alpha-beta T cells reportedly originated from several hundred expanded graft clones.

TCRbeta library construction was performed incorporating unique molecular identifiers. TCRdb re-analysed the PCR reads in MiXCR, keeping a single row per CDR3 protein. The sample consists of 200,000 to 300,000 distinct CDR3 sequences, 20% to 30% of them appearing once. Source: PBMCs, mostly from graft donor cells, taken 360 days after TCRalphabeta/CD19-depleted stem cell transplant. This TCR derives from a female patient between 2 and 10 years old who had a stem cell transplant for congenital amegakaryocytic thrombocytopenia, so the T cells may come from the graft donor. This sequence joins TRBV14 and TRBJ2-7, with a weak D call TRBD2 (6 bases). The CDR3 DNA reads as TGTGCCAGCAGCCAAGCGCCCGGGGGCTACGAGCAGTACTTC. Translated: CASSQAPGGYEQYF.